Listed below are T cell receptor beta chains from one sample, sequenced in a study. TCRdb used MiXCR to reprocess the 5' RACE reads, holding one entry per CDR3 protein. This sample has 45,000 to 70,000 distinct CDR3 sequences, with roughly 30% found just once. Sequenced: tumor-infiltrating memory CD4+ T cells sorted from the breast tumor. The receptors shown here come from a female donor with breast cancer. Both conserved end residues are part of each CDR3. Each record gives: V gene, CDR3 protein.

v_call: TRBV7-3; cdr3_aa: CASSLGGPTGELFF
v_call: TRBV5-1; cdr3_aa: CASSLALSEETQYF
v_call: TRBV7-2; cdr3_aa: CASSQTSGAGHNEQFF
v_call: TRBV5-1; cdr3_aa: CASSSGGADQPQHF
v_call: TRBV6-6; cdr3_aa: CASSYGTGGTDTQYF
v_call: TRBV5-5; cdr3_aa: CASSLGLGTYNEQFF
v_call: TRBV4-2; cdr3_aa: CASSLQTGNTIYF
v_call: TRBV9; cdr3_aa: CASSATGNWDGYTF
v_call: TRBV5-4; cdr3_aa: CASSSRAEDEQFF
v_call: TRBV7-2; cdr3_aa: CASSQDRGGSGELFF
v_call: TRBV6-6; cdr3_aa: CASSSTGISPLHF
v_call: TRBV20-1; cdr3_aa: CSASITLGGLNNEQFF
v_call: TRBV27; cdr3_aa: CACRGPGSNYGYTF
v_call: TRBV24-1; cdr3_aa: CATSAAELYGYTF
v_call: TRBV5-1; cdr3_aa: CASSLAPAGQQETQYF
v_call: TRBV7-2; cdr3_aa: CAGSEPLGTSGNDEQFF
v_call: TRBV7-9; cdr3_aa: CASSPARTNYGYTF
v_call: TRBV7-2; cdr3_aa: CASSPTHGTDTQYF
v_call: TRBV5-6; cdr3_aa: CASSLGQGAVGSPLHF
v_call: TRBV20-1; cdr3_aa: CSARVDKPGKGYTF
v_call: TRBV7-3; cdr3_aa: CASSLGRTPRNEQFF
v_call: TRBV7-9; cdr3_aa: CASQLNYGYTF
v_call: TRBV5-1; cdr3_aa: CASSFGTDGYTF
v_call: TRBV29-1; cdr3_aa: CSAEQGFRGYTF
v_call: TRBV6-2/TRBV6-3; cdr3_aa: CASSDGPGQGRGTEAFF
v_call: TRBV7-3; cdr3_aa: CASSPTGAASETQYF
v_call: TRBV29-1; cdr3_aa: CSVKNRNFGETQYF
v_call: TRBV29-1; cdr3_aa: CSLEKGGGTDTQYF
v_call: TRBV27; cdr3_aa: CASRATGPPPEQYF
v_call: TRBV5-1; cdr3_aa: CASSPLAGGRNEQFF
v_call: TRBV6-5; cdr3_aa: CASSGQQVFEQYF